This entry concerns a single TCR beta chain. Its specific antigen is unknown. No qualities accompany the bases; no much larger clone lies one base away. This specimen belongs to a study of shared clonotypes between healthy human individuals (dated by TCRdb to 2019 to 2021). Concerning the study at large: Two women and a few men aged 18 to 49 years were included in the cohort. For each donor, three plates each were used for CD4 naive and CD4 memory, two plates were used for CD8 naive, and one plate was used for CD8 memory. To estimate repertoire size and how much clonotype sharing occurs between individuals, the study deeply sequenced the blood TCR repertoires of five or six healthy adults. To increase sequencing depth and limit assay-specific biases, TCR repertoire library preparation and sequencing were carried out by different laboratories using diverse techniques. Between about 0.94 and 8.9 billion PBMCs per donor were obtained by leukapheresis. The study at large found these results: Across four donors, approximately 5% of naive CD4, over 3% of naive CD8, 2% to 2.5% of memory CD4, and approximately 0.4% of memory CD8 clonotypes were shared. The small number of donors limited the genetic and exposure-history diversity represented. Even with the large sequencing depth, rarefaction of the sorted-subset datasets indicated that sequencing was incomplete. Sampling was restricted to blood, and TCR repertoires in tissues likely differ from the TCR repertoires found in blood. Pairwise subsampling led to the expectation that sequencing depth would affect the degree of clonotype sharing among donors. Clonotypes shared by all four sorted-subset donors showed higher generation probabilities than non-shared clonotypes. Larger estimated clonotype richness was generally found for naive subsets than for memory subsets.

CDR1 and CDR2 are read off the germline V gene as SGHTA and FQGNSA. V and J lose 1 base and 5 bases, and a span of 8 bases separates them. The CDR3 spans 13 residues, from the cysteine through the phenylalanine. Only the CDR3 part of the read is kept: 39 bases, read in frame from the first base. Healthy HIV-negative adults with no recently reported acute infections or vaccinations were included as donors. All donors were Caucasian adults living in Nashville, Tennessee, USA. CD4+ T cells were enriched by magnetic negative selection, after which naive cells were positively selected on CD45RA and the negative fraction was taken as the memory subset. Blood was obtained by leukapheresis, after which PBMCs were separated by Ficoll-Histopaque density gradient centrifugation and cryopreserved in liquid nitrogen vapor phase. Analytical flow cytometry was used to check the purity and quantity of each magnetically sorted T cell population. Each sorted fraction had its genomic DNA isolated and then quantified by UV absorbance on a Nanodrop 2000c.

Using the deep immunoSEQ assay, TCR CDR3 regions were amplified from genomic DNA by multiplex PCR. For each cell subset, the extracted genomic DNA was distributed evenly across all wells of several immunoSEQ 96-well plates, and each plate served as one replicate. For sorted subsets, 200 to 250 ng genomic DNA, equal to some 30,000 T cell genomes, was loaded into each replicate PCR. The purified libraries were quantified using a Qubit 3.0 fluorometer, sized with a Bioanalyzer 2100, and then quantified again using the KAPA Library Quantification kit. Each immunoSEQ 96-well plate was sequenced on its own single-read 150-cycle Illumina NextSeq 550 flow cell. Processing in the source paper ran as follows. The immunoSEQ output contained only junctional sequences without quality scores, so filtering could not match that applied to full-length reads. Sequences were annotated with PyIR, a Python wrapper for IgBLAST v1.9, and V/J genes and CDR3 were assigned using IMGT germline references. Reads with weak V/J assignments (E-value above 1e-6), missing CDR3, stop codons, out-of-frame junctions, or ambiguous translated residues were removed. V3J clonotypes were defined as sequences sharing an identical inferred V gene, J gene, and CDR3 amino acid sequence. Percentage overlap between repertoires was computed as shared unique clonotypes divided by the size of the smaller repertoire. RTK rarefaction, the Chao1 estimator, and Recon v2.1 estimates of unobserved clonotypes were used to assess repertoire richness. For all TCRbeta clonotypes obtained by the gDNA method from a few donors, generation probabilities were computed with OLGA. TCRdb limited this immuneACCESS table to in-frame rearrangements with V and J called. A share of clones is missing; checked studies link under half to unresolved V genes, and the rest is unexplained. Clone size and V and J calls were adopted from that table, with D and trimming inferred from the DNA. The sample table records 2,100,000 or so clones; 90% to 97% of these occur just once. The ten largest clonotypes hold about 0.13% of the sample.

This TCR was sampled from a man younger than 35 in good health. The specimen sequenced was naive CD4+ T cells sorted from blood. In light of the paper, this sample's cell subset or site label describes: CD45RA+ positively selected. The rearrangement combines TRBV7-2 with TRBJ1-2, with the D gene not confidently named. The bases are TGTGCCAGCAGCTTAGAGGCTCGGTATGGCTACACCTTC. This yields the protein CASSLEARYGYTF.